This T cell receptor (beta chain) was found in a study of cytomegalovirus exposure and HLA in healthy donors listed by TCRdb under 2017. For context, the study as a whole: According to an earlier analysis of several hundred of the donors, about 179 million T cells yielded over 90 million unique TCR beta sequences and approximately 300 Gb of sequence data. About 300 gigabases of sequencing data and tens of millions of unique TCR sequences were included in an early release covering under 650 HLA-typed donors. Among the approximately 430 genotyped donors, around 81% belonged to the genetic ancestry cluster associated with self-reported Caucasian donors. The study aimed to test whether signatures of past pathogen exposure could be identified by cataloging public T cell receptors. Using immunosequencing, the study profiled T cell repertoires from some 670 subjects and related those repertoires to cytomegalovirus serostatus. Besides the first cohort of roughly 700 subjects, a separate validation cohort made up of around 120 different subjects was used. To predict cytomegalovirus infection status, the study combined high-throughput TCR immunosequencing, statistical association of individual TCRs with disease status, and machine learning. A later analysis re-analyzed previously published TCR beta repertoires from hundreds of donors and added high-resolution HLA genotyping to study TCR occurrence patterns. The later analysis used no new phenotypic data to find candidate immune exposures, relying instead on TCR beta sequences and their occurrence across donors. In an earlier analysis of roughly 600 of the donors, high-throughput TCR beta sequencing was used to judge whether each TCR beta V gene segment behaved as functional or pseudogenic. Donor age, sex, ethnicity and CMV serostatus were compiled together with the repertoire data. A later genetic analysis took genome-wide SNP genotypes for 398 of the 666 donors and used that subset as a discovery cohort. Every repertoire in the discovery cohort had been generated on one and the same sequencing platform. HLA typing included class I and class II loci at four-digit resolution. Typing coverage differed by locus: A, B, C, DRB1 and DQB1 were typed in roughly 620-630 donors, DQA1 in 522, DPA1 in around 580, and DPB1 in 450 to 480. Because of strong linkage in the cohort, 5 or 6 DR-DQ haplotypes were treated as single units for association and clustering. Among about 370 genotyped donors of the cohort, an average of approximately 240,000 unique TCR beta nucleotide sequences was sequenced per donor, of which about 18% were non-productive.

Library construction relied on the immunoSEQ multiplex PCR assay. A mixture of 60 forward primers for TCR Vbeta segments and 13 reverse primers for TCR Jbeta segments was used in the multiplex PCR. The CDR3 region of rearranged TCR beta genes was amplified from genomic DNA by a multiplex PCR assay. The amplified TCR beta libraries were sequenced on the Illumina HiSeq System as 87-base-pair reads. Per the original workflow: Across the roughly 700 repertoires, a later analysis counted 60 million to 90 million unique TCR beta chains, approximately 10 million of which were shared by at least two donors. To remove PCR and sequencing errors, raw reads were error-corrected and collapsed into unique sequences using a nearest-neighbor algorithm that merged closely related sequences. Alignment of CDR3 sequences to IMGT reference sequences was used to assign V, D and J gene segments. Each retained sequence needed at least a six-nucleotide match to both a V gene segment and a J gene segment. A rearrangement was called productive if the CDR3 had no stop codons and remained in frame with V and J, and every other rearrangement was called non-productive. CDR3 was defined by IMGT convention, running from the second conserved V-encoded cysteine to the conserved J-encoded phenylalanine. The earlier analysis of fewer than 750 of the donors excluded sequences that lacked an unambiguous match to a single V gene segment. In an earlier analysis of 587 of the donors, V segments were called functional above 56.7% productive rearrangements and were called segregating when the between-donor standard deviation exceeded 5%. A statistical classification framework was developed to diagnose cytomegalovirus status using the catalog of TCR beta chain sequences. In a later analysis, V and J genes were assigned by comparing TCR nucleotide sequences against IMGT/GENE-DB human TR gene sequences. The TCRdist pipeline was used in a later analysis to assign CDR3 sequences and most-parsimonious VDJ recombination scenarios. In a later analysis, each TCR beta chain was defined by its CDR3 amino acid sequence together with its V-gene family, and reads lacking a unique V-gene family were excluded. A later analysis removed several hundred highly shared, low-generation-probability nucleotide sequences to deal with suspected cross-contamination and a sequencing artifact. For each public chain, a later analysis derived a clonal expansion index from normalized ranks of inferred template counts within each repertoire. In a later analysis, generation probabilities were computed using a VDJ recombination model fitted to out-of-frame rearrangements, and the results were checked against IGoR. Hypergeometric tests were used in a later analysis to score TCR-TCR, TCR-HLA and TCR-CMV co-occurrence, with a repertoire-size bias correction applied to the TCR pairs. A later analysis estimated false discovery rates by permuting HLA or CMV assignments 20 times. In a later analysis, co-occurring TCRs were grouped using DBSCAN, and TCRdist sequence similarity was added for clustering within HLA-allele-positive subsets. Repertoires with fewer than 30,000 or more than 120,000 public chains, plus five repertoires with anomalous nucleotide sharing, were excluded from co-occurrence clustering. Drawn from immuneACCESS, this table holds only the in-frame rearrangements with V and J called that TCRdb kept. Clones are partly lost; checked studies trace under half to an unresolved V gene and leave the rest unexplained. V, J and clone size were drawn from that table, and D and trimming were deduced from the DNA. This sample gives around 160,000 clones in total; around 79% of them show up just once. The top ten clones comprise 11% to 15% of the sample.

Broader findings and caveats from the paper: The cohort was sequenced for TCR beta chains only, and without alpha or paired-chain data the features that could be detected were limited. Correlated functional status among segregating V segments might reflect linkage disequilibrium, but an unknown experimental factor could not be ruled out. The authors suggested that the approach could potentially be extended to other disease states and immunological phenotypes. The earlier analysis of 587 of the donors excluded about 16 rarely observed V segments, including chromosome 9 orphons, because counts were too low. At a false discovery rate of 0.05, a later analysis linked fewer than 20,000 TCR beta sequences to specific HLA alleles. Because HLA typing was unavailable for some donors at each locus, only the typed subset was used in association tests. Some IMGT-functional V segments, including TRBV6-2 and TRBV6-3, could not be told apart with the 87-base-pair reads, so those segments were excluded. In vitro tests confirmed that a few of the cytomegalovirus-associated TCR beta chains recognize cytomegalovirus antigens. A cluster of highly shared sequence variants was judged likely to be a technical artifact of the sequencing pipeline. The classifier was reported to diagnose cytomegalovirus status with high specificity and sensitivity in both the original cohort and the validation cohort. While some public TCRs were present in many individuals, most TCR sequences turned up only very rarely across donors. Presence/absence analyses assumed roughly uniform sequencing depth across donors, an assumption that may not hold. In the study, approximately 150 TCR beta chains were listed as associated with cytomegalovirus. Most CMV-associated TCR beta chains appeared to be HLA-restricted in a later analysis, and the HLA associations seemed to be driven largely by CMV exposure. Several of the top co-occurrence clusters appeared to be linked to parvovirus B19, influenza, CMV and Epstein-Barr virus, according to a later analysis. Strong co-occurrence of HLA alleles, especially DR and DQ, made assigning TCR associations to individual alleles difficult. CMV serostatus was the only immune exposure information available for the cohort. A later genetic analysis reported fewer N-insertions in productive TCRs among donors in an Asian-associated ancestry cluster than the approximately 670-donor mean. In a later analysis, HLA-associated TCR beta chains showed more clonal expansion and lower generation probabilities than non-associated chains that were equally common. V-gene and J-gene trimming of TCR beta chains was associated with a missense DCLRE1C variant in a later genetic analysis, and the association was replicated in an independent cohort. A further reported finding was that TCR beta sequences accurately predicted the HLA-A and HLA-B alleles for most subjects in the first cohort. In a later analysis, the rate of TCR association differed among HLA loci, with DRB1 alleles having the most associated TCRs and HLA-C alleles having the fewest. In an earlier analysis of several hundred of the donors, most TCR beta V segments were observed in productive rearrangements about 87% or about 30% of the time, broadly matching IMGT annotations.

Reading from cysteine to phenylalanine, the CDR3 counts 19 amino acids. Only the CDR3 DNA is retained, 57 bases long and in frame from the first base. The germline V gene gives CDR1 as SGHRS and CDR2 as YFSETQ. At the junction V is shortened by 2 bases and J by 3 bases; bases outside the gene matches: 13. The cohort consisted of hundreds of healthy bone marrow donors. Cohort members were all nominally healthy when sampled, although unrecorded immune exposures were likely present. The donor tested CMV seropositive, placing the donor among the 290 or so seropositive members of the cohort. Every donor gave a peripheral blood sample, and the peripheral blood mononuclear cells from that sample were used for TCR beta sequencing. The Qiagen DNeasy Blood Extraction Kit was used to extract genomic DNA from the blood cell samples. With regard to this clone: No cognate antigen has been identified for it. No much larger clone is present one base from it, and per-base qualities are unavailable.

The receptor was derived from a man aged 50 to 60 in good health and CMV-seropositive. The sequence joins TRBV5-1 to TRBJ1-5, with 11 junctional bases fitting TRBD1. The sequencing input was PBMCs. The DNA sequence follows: TGCGCCAGCAGCTTACCATATAGTGGGACAGGGGGTACCAATCAGCCCCAGCATTTT. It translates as CASSLPYSGTGGTNQPQHF. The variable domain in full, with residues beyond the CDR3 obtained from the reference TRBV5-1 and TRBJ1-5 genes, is KAGVTQTPRYLIKTRGQQVTLSCSPISGHRSVSWYQQTPGQGLQFLFEYFSETQRNKGNFPGRFSGRQFSNSRSEMNVSTLELGDSALYLCASSLPYSGTGGTNQPQHFGDGTRLSIL.